This entry is about one T cell receptor (beta chain). Patients from Seattle were sampled longitudinally, starting during active infection. These data come from a study of blood T cell repertoires in COVID-19. Study information: Researchers got acute and convalescent COVID-19 samples from the United States, Italy and Spain.

Original processing methods: It was from reference gene primer amplification that nucleated cell counts were estimated. The method was immunoSEQ multiplex PCR; TCRdb's version includes in-frame clones alone and lacks a portion of them. V and J calls and clone size are as listed in that table; D and trimming were resolved from the DNA. The data show more than 55,000 clones, 80% to 90% seen once. Trimming removed 5 bases from V and 0 bases from J, with 8 bases in between. CDR3 length: 14 amino acids. CDR1 is LNHNV, CDR2 YYDKDF, per germline (reference sequence). The V call is TRBV15, the J call TRBJ1-5; D remains ambiguous. This TCR was recovered from an older woman with COVID-19, enrolled during active disease. Sequencing was done on a sample of peripheral blood. CDR3 coding DNA: TGTGCCACCAGCGTGCAGTATAGCAATCAGCCCCAGCATTTT. Translating it yields CATSVQYSNQPQHF.